This T cell receptor beta chain was identified in a study of blood T cell repertoires in COVID-19. Study at large: Both acute and convalescent COVID-19 samples were obtained from the United States, Italy and Spain. PBMCs, B-cell-depleted T cells, or T cells were the source of the cDNA or gDNA that made up the material.

In the authors' methods: Reference gene primer amplification yielded estimated nucleated cell counts. This table comes from immunoSEQ multiplex PCR, and its TCRdb copy is limited to in-frame clones, with some not included. V and J calls and clone size are given by that table; D and trimming were obtained from the DNA. The repertoire consists of approximately 190,000 clones, with over 80% occurring once and the leading ten covering roughly 5%. Germline V gives CDR1 SQVTM, CDR2 ANQGSEA. V was shortened by 7 bases and J by 3 bases, with 14 bases between the two germline ends. CDR3 length: 13 amino acids.

The rearrangement links TRBV29-1 to TRBJ2-3; D ambiguous. Sequencing was carried out using peripheral blood. The receptor's source is a woman in her thirties with acute or convalescent COVID-19. The CDR3 spells CSALKSRTDTQYF. The CDR3 DNA is TGCAGCGCCCTCAAGTCCCGGACAGATACGCAGTATTTT.